The 2 T cell receptor beta chains presented below share a single source sample, sequenced in a study of T cells expressing NK-cell markers (dated by TCRdb to about 2020). Preparation of the library involved 5' RACE. This sample was sequenced with an Illumina HiSeq 2000. TCRdb reprocessed the sequencing reads and holds a single record per CDR3 protein sequence, with no DNA. The table of this sample itemizes 350,000 to 400,000 distinct CDR3 sequences. Of the sample, about 10% falls within the top ten clones. Specimen: blood T cells: a sorted CD56 or NKG2C T cell subset, CD4+ or CD8+ T cells, or bulk PBMC T cells (not recorded which). The receptors derive from a woman in her 50s in good health. Donor details come from another sample of the same person, matched by shared clones.

The chain is built from TRBV19 and TRBJ1-2. CDR3 size: 12 residues. The germline gives CDR1 LNHDA, CDR2 SQIVND (reference sequence). CDR3 sequence: CASRAYWYGYTF.

CDR3 in amino acids: CASSPEDSYEQYF. The chain employs TRBV19 and TRBJ2-7. The CDR3 consists of 13 residues. CDR1 and CDR2 (germline): LNHDA, SQIVND (reference sequence). Drawing the rest from reference TRBV19 and TRBJ2-7, the complete variable domain is DGGITQSPKYLFRKEGQNVTLSCEQNLNHDAMYWYRQDPGQGLRLIYYSQIVNDFQKGDIAEGYSVSREKKESFPLTVTSAQKNPTAFYLCASSPEDSYEQYFGPGTRLTVT.